This T cell receptor (beta chain) appears in the sequencing data of a study of blood T cell repertoires in COVID-19. As originally analysed: Amplified reference gene primers provided the basis for estimating nucleated cell counts. Using immunoSEQ multiplex PCR, the repertoire was profiled, and TCRdb retains in-frame clones only, with some absent. V and J calls and clone size are as listed in that table; D and trimming were resolved from the DNA. The table lists 350,000 or so clones, 88% of them singletons, with 0.95% to 1.1% in the top ten. Trimming left V 0 bases short and J 0 bases short, with 9 bases between. Germline V gene sequence: CDR1 SGHVS, CDR2 FQNEAQ. This CDR3 spans 15 amino acids.

This rearrangement joins TRBV7-8 to TRBJ2-7; D gene ambiguous. Sequencing was performed on PBMCs or T cells enriched from blood (not recorded which). The sequence came from a woman aged 25 to 39 who had been exposed to COVID-19. CDR3 coding DNA: TGTGCCAGCAGCTTAGCCTCGGGTAGCTCCTACGAGCAGTACTTC. This translates into CASSLASGSSYEQYF.